The following is a TCR beta chain sequence with its context. Its target antigen remains unknown. No qualities accompany the bases; no much larger clone lies one base away. These data belong to a study of cytomegalovirus exposure and HLA in healthy donors listed by TCRdb under 2017. Background on the whole study: An earlier analysis of about 560 of the donors reported 276 Gb of sequence data and 95 million to 120 million unique TCR beta sequences obtained from about 170 million T cells. Around 300 gigabases of sequencing data and tens of millions of unique TCR sequences were included in an early release covering about 700 HLA-typed donors. The genetic ancestry cluster associated with self-reported Caucasian donors included 81% of the approximately 430 genotyped donors. The aim of the study was to test whether cataloging public T cell receptors could identify signatures of past pathogen exposure. The T cell repertoires of about 700 subjects were profiled by immunosequencing and related to cytomegalovirus serostatus. In addition to the first cohort of roughly 670 subjects, a separate validation cohort of 130 or so different subjects was used. To predict cytomegalovirus infection status, the study combined high-throughput TCR immunosequencing, statistical association of individual TCRs with disease status, and machine learning. A later analysis re-analyzed previously published TCR beta repertoires from roughly 690 donors and added high-resolution HLA genotyping to study TCR occurrence patterns. The later analysis used no new phenotypic data to find candidate immune exposures, relying instead on TCR beta sequences and their occurrence across donors. To decide whether each TCR beta V gene segment behaved as functional or pseudogenic, an earlier analysis of some 540 of the donors relied on high-throughput TCR beta sequencing. Donor age, sex, ethnicity and CMV serostatus were compiled together with the repertoire data. A later genetic analysis used genome-wide SNP genotypes for about 55% of the 666 donors, treating that subset as a discovery cohort. Every repertoire in the discovery cohort had been generated on one and the same sequencing platform. HLA typing included class I and class II loci at four-digit resolution. Typing coverage varied by locus: roughly 620-630 donors for A, B, C, DRB1 and DQB1; roughly 500 for DQA1; about 590 for DPA1; approximately 450 for DPB1. Several DR-DQ haplotypes were handled as single units for association and clustering, since linkage in the cohort was strong. On average, around 240,000 unique TCR beta nucleotide sequences were sequenced per donor among a few hundred genotyped donors of the cohort, with about 17% of those sequences being non-productive. Study-level results and caveats: Because HLA typing was missing for some donors at each locus, association tests included only the typed subset. According to a later genetic analysis, donors in an Asian-associated ancestry cluster had fewer N-insertions in productive TCRs than the approximately 670-donor mean. A further reported finding was that TCR beta sequences accurately predicted the HLA-A and HLA-B alleles for most subjects in the first cohort. The only immune exposure information available for the cohort was CMV serostatus. In a later analysis, the rate of TCR association differed among HLA loci, with DRB1 alleles having the most associated TCRs and HLA-C alleles having the fewest. Some IMGT-functional V segments, including TRBV6-2 and TRBV6-3, could not be distinguished by the 87-base-pair reads and were therefore excluded. In both the original and validation cohorts, the classifier was reported to diagnose cytomegalovirus status with high specificity and sensitivity. Roughly uniform sequencing depth across donors was assumed in presence/absence analyses, although this assumption may not hold. A cluster of highly shared sequence variants was judged likely to represent a technical artifact of the sequencing pipeline. The study listed over 150 TCR beta chains as associated with cytomegalovirus. Three of the identified cytomegalovirus-associated TCR beta chains were confirmed in vitro to be specific for cytomegalovirus antigens. According to a later analysis, parvovirus B19, influenza, CMV and Epstein-Barr virus appeared linked to several top co-occurrence clusters. The authors suggested that the approach could potentially be extended to other disease states and immunological phenotypes. In a later analysis, 15,000 to 20,000 TCR beta sequences were associated with specific HLA alleles at a false discovery rate of 0.05. Linkage disequilibrium might explain the correlated functional status among segregating V segments, but an unknown experimental factor could not be excluded. Across donors, most TCR sequences were observed very rarely, whereas some public TCRs were present in many individuals. Seventeen rarely observed V segments, including chromosome 9 orphons, were excluded from the earlier analysis of a few hundred of the donors because counts were too low. V-gene and J-gene trimming of TCR beta chains was associated with a missense DCLRE1C variant in a later genetic analysis, and the association was replicated in an independent cohort. In an earlier analysis of about 550 of the donors, most TCR beta V segments were observed in productive rearrangements about 87% or about 30% of the time, broadly matching IMGT annotations. Most CMV-associated TCR beta chains appeared to be HLA-restricted in a later analysis, and the HLA associations seemed to be driven largely by CMV exposure. In this cohort, only TCR beta chains were sequenced, and detectable features were limited by the absence of alpha or paired-chain data. In a later analysis, HLA-associated TCR beta chains showed more clonal expansion and lower generation probabilities than non-associated chains that were equally common. Strong co-occurrence of HLA alleles, especially DR and DQ, made assigning TCR associations to individual alleles difficult.

Libraries were built with the immunoSEQ multiplex PCR assay. For the multiplex PCR, a mixture combining 60 forward primers for TCR Vbeta segments and 13 reverse primers for TCR Jbeta segments was used. The CDR3 region of rearranged TCR beta genes was amplified from genomic DNA with a multiplex PCR assay. The Illumina HiSeq System was used to sequence the amplified TCR beta libraries as 87-base-pair reads. In the source study's methods: A later analysis counted about 80 million unique TCR beta chains across the 670 or so repertoires, and some 11 million of these chains were shared by at least two donors. A nearest-neighbor algorithm error-corrected the raw reads and collapsed the reads into unique sequences, merging closely related sequences to remove PCR and sequencing errors. To assign V, D and J gene segments, CDR3 sequences were aligned to IMGT reference sequences. For a sequence to be retained, a match of at least six nucleotides to both a V gene segment and a J gene segment was required. A rearrangement was called productive if the CDR3 had no stop codons and remained in frame with V and J, and every other rearrangement was called non-productive. Following IMGT convention, CDR3 was defined as the stretch from the second conserved V-encoded cysteine up to the conserved J-encoded phenylalanine. The earlier analysis of some 550 of the donors excluded any sequence lacking an unambiguous match to a single V gene segment. In an earlier analysis of a few hundred of the donors, V segments were called functional above 56.7% productive rearrangements and were called segregating when the between-donor standard deviation exceeded 5%. To diagnose cytomegalovirus status from the catalog of TCR beta chain sequences, a statistical classification framework was built. V and J gene assignment, in a later analysis, came from comparing TCR nucleotide sequences with IMGT/GENE-DB human TR gene sequences. Using the TCRdist pipeline, a later analysis assigned CDR3 sequences along with most-parsimonious VDJ recombination scenarios. In a later analysis, each TCR beta chain was defined by its CDR3 amino acid sequence together with its V-gene family, and reads without a unique V-gene family were excluded. As a way to deal with suspected cross-contamination and a sequencing artifact, a later analysis dropped 640 or so nucleotide sequences that were highly shared and had low generation probability. For each public chain, a later analysis derived a clonal expansion index from normalized ranks of inferred template counts within each repertoire. In a later analysis, generation probabilities were computed with a VDJ recombination model fitted to out-of-frame rearrangements, and the resulting probabilities were checked against IGoR. A later analysis scored TCR-TCR, TCR-HLA and TCR-CMV co-occurrence with hypergeometric tests, applying a repertoire-size bias correction to TCR pairs. In a later analysis, false discovery rates were estimated by permuting HLA or CMV assignments 20 times. In a later analysis, co-occurring TCRs were grouped with DBSCAN, and TCRdist sequence similarity was added when clustering was performed within HLA-allele-positive subsets. Repertoires with fewer than 30,000 or more than 120,000 public chains were left out of co-occurrence clustering, as were four to six repertoires with anomalous nucleotide sharing. TCRdb obtained this table from immuneACCESS and retained in-frame rearrangements with V and J assigned. These tables miss some clones; where compared with another copy, unresolved V genes account for less than half of the shortfall, and the remainder is unexplained. The V and J calls and clone size come from that table; D and trimming were worked out from the DNA. The sample table shows around 160,000 clones, and around three quarters are seen once. Under 3% of the sample is taken by the ten largest.

The cohort comprised fewer than 750 healthy bone marrow donors. At the time of sampling, every cohort member was nominally healthy, though immune exposures that went unrecorded were likely present. The donor was CMV seropositive and belonged to the group of a few hundred seropositive cohort members. Every donor gave a peripheral blood sample, and the peripheral blood mononuclear cells from that sample were used for TCR beta sequencing. The Qiagen DNeasy Blood Extraction Kit was used to extract genomic DNA from the blood cell samples. CDR1 SGDLS and CDR2 YYNGEE were looked up in the germline V gene. V and J lose 0 bases and 6 bases, and a span of 13 bases separates them. There are 15 amino acids in the CDR3, from cysteine to phenylalanine inclusive. This entry keeps only the CDR3 DNA: 45 bases, framed from base 1.

Recombination linked TRBV9 to TRBJ1-3, and the D gene may be TRBD1, 5 bases matching. The sequence derives from a man aged 35-49 years in good health and CMV-seropositive. The specimen sequenced was PBMCs. In nucleotides, the sequence is TGTGCCAGCAGCGTAGGACCCAGGGAGGAAAACACCATATATTTT. Its translation is CASSVGPREENTIYF.